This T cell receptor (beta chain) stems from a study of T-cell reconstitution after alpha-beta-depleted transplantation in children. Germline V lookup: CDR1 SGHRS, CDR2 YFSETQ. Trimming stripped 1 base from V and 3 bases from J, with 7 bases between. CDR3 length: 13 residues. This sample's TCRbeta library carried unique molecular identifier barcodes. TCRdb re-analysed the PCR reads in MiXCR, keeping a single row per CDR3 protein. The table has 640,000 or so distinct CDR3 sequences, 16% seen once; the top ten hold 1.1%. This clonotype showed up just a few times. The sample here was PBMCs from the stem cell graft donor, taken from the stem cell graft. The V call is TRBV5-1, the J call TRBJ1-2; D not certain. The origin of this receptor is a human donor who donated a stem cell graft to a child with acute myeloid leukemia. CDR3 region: CASSLTDYYGYTF. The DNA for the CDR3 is TGCGCCAGCAGCTTGACAGACTACTATGGCTACACCTTC.